This is a list of T cell receptor beta chains from one sample in a study of siplizumab effects on memory and regulatory T cells. Using immunoSEQ multiplex PCR, the repertoire was profiled, and TCRdb retains in-frame clones only, with some absent. This table has some 100,000 clones, over 90% appearing once. Input material: non-Treg CD4+ T cells sorted from blood. The receptors derive from a human donor in good health. Both conserved end residues are part of each CDR3. The D gene is left open where the match is weak. The size field is filled for only some rows; it gives once, few, many or a size class.

V gene	clone size	D gene	J gene	CDR3 DNA	CDR3 protein
TRBV19	-	-	TRBJ1-5	TGTGCCAGTAGCAAAAAGGGGGTTTTCTATCAGCCCCAGCATTTT	CASSKKGVFYQPQHF
TRBV5-1	-	TRBD1	TRBJ1-2	TGCGCCAGCAGCCTCGGGACAGGGGACCCTTCCGTCTATGGCTACACCTTC	CASSLGTGDPSVYGYTF
TRBV15	-	-	TRBJ1-3	TGTGCCACCAGCAACCCGACCTTGGCAGGATCGTCTGGAAACACCATATATTTT	CATSNPTLAGSSGNTIYF
TRBV19	-	-	TRBJ1-1	TGTGCCAGTAGCGACCCCCGGACAGTAACACAACCGGAGGCGGAAGCTTTCTTT	CASSDPRTVTQPEAEAFF
TRBV5-1	-	-	TRBJ2-3	TGCGCCAGCAGCTTCGGCGGCACAGATACGCAGTATTTT	CASSFGGTDTQYF
TRBV2	-	TRBD1	TRBJ1-1	TGTGCCAGCAGAACCGGGACAGTGAACACTGAAGCTTTCTTT	CASRTGTVNTEAFF
TRBV5-6	-	-	TRBJ2-2	TGTGCCAGCAGCTTGGACCCCGGGGAGCTGTTTTTT	CASSLDPGELFF
TRBV9	once	TRBD1	TRBJ1-2	TGTGCCAGCAGCTCCCGGGACAGCGATGGCTACACCTTC	CASSSRDSDGYTF
TRBV20-1	-	-	TRBJ2-7	TGCAGTGCTAGTCAGAACTACGAGCAGTACTTC	CSASQNYEQYF
TRBV21-1	-	-	TRBJ2-1	TGTGCCAGCAGCAAAAAAGGGGCAGAGCAGTTCTTC	CASSKKGAEQFF
TRBV2	-	-	TRBJ1-5	TGTGCCAGCAGTTCTGAACAGGGCAATCAGCCCCAGCATTTT	CASSSEQGNQPQHF
TRBV28	-	TRBD2	TRBJ2-3	TGTGCCAGCAGTTTCCTGTTAGCGGGCACCCCGTATTTT	CASSFLLAGTPYF
TRBV28	-	TRBD1	TRBJ2-7	TGTGCCAGCAGAGCACCGGGACAGCTTTACGAGCAGTACTTC	CASRAPGQLYEQYF
TRBV9	-	TRBD2	TRBJ2-3	TGTGCCAGCAGCGTCCTAGCGGTTAGCACAGATACGCAGTATTTT	CASSVLAVSTDTQYF
TRBV21-1	-	-	TRBJ2-3	TGTGCCAGCAGCAATAGGGGCCTCGGGCCAGATACGCAGTATTTT	CASSNRGLGPDTQYF
TRBV10-3	-	TRBD1	TRBJ1-5	TGTGCCATAGGACAGGGAGTGGGCAATCAGCCCCAGCATTTT	CAIGQGVGNQPQHF
TRBV7-9	-	TRBD1	TRBJ1-5	TGTGCCAGCAGCTTAGGGGGGACAGGGAGGCAGCCCCAGCATTTT	CASSLGGTGRQPQHF
TRBV7-8	-	TRBD1	TRBJ1-2	TGTGCCAGCAGCGTAGGGACAGGGGCGTTTGGGGGCTATGGCTACACCTTC	CASSVGTGAFGGYGYTF
TRBV19	-	-	TRBJ1-5	TGTGCCAGTAGTATAGTTTACCAGCCCCAGCATTTT	CASSIVYQPQHF
TRBV9	once	-	TRBJ1-2	TGTGCCAGCAGCGTAGCCGGGGACGTTAGCGGCTACACCTTC	CASSVAGDVSGYTF
TRBV11-3	-	-	TRBJ2-7	TGTGCCAGCAGCTTAGATCGGGGGCCAACAACAGGGTGTGGCTACGAGCAGTACTTC	CASSLDRGPTTGCGYEQYF
TRBV5-5	-	-	TRBJ2-2	TGTGCCAGCAGCTCTGACCCAAACACCGGGGAGCTGTTTTTT	CASSSDPNTGELFF
TRBV10-1	-	-	TRBJ2-2	TGCGCCAGCAGAGCAACTAGTACCGGGGAGCTGTTTTTT	CASRATSTGELFF
TRBV30	-	-	TRBJ1-1	TGTGCCTGGGGATTGAACACTGAAGCTTTCTTT	CAWGLNTEAFF
TRBV5-1	-	TRBD1	TRBJ2-2	TGCGCCAGCAGCTTGGCGGGAAGGGGGCGGACCGGGGAGCTGTTTTTT	CASSLAGRGRTGELFF
TRBV7-3	-	-	TRBJ2-2	TGTGCCAGTACAACGGGCAGAAACACCGGGGAGCTGTTTTTT	CASTTGRNTGELFF
TRBV23-1	-	-	TRBJ2-7	TGCGCCAGCAGTCAATCCGGTTTCGGGGTCCCCTACGAGCAGTACTTC	CASSQSGFGVPYEQYF
TRBV29-1	-	-	TRBJ1-1	TGCAGCGTTCGTTACCCGAGACGGAACACTGAAGCTTTCTTT	CSVRYPRRNTEAFF
TRBV18	-	-	TRBJ1-3	TGTGCCAGCTCACCACGGGAAGGACCTTCCTCTGGAAACACCATATATTTT	CASSPREGPSSGNTIYF
TRBV5-6	-	TRBD1	TRBJ1-1	TGTGCCAGCAGCTTACAGGGGTCCACTGAAGCTTTCTTT	CASSLQGSTEAFF
TRBV5-1	-	TRBD2	TRBJ2-2	TGCGCCAGCAGCGCCGGACTAGCGGGGATGGCCGGGGAGCTGTTTTTT	CASSAGLAGMAGELFF
TRBV7-9	-	TRBD2	TRBJ2-3	TGTGCCAGCAGCTCTAGCGGGAGGGCGTCAGATACGCAGTATTTT	CASSSSGRASDTQYF
TRBV5-6	-	-	TRBJ2-7	TGTGCCAGCAGCTTGGGACAGCTCTACGAGCAGTACTTC	CASSLGQLYEQYF
TRBV28	-	TRBD1	TRBJ2-1	TGTGCCAGCACCAGTTCTCCGGGACAGGGAACCCGCGAGCAGTTCTTC	CASTSSPGQGTREQFF
TRBV6-1	-	-	TRBJ1-3	TGTGCCAGCAGTGTACGGGGGGCGCCTGGAAACACCATATATTTT	CASSVRGAPGNTIYF
TRBV7-3	-	-	TRBJ2-5	TGTGCCAGCAGCTTAAGGCGGCAAGAGACCCAGTACTTC	CASSLRRQETQYF
TRBV27	-	TRBD1	TRBJ2-6	TGTGCCAGCAGTTCCGCCGGGACAGGAAGAGCTGGGGCCAACGTCCTGACTTTC	CASSSAGTGRAGANVLTF
TRBV2	-	-	TRBJ2-5	TGTGCCAGCAGTGAAAGCGGGACCCAGTACTTC	CASSESGTQYF
TRBV6-1	-	-	TRBJ1-2	TGTGCCAGCAGTGCTATTCAGTATGGCTACACCTTC	CASSAIQYGYTF
TRBV19	-	TRBD1	TRBJ2-5	TGTGCCAGTAGTATCGGAGCGCGGGACAGGGTCCTTAAAGAGACCCAGTACTTC	CASSIGARDRVLKETQYF
TRBV28	-	-	TRBJ1-2	TGTGCCAGCAGTTCGGCGGGGGGAGTCTATGGCTACACCTTC	CASSSAGGVYGYTF
TRBV18	-	TRBD2	TRBJ2-7	TGTGCCAGCTCACCACCGAATGCGCTAGCGGGTTCCTACGAGCAGTACTTC	CASSPPNALAGSYEQYF
TRBV4-1	-	-	TRBJ2-1	TGCGCCAGCAGCCAAGATCGAGGGACGGGGACCTACAATGAGCAGTTCTTC	CASSQDRGTGTYNEQFF
TRBV11-2	-	-	TRBJ2-7	TGTGCCAGCAGCTTAGTCTATCCACCTGACTACGAGCAGTACTTC	CASSLVYPPDYEQYF
TRBV5-1	-	TRBD2	TRBJ2-7	TGCGCCAGCAGCTTGGAAGGGGGGCTAGCGGGAACATCCTACGAGCAGTACTTC	CASSLEGGLAGTSYEQYF
TRBV18	-	-	TRBJ2-5	TGTGCCAGCTCATTGTCGCTCGGAGAGACCCAGTACTTC	CASSLSLGETQYF
TRBV29-1	-	-	TRBJ2-7	TGCAGCGTTCTTCGGGACTTGGGGCAGTACTTC	CSVLRDLGQYF
TRBV30	-	-	TRBJ1-1	TGTGCCTGGACCCCCGACAGGACGGACACTGAAGCTTTCTTT	CAWTPDRTDTEAFF
TRBV19	few	-	TRBJ2-5	TGTGCCAGTAGTATAGTAGCCAGAGGGGAAGAGACCCAGTACTTC	CASSIVARGEETQYF
TRBV4-2	-	-	TRBJ2-7	TGTGCCAGCAGCCAAGTTGGGGGAAGCACTGGGTACGAGCAGTACTTC	CASSQVGGSTGYEQYF
TRBV7-2	-	-	TRBJ2-7	TGTGCCAGCAGCCCCCACCAGGGGAGCTACGAGCAGTACTTC	CASSPHQGSYEQYF
TRBV19	-	-	TRBJ1-1	TGTGCCAGTAGTCCACCCCAGGGAGAAGCTTTCTTT	CASSPPQGEAFF
TRBV2	-	-	TRBJ2-2	TGTGCCAGCAGACTTGCCGGGACCGGGGAGCTGTTTTTT	CASRLAGTGELFF
TRBV29-1	-	-	TRBJ1-1	TGCAGCGTATCGGTAAGAAGCACTGAAGCTTTCTTT	CSVSVRSTEAFF
TRBV6-5	-	-	TRBJ2-3	TGTGCCAGCAGTTACGAGAGGGCAGATACGCAGTATTTT	CASSYERADTQYF
TRBV14	-	-	TRBJ2-3	TGTGCCAGCAGCAGGGACTTCCCCACAGATACGCAGTATTTT	CASSRDFPTDTQYF
TRBV6-4	-	TRBD2	TRBJ2-3	TGTGCCAGCAGCCAGACTAGCGGTGCGGGGGATACGCAGTATTTT	CASSQTSGAGDTQYF
TRBV18	-	-	TRBJ1-5	TGTGCCAGCTCACCCCCGGGGAGGAGCAATCAGCCCCAGCATTTT	CASSPPGRSNQPQHF